This T cell receptor beta chain is from a study of multiple sclerosis patients with progressive multifocal leukoencephalopathy. Regarding time point: before natalizumab initiation. Prior interferon beta treatment was universal, and the PML patients were all female. T0 refers to blood drawn before natalizumab was first infused. Germline assignment: CDR1 SGHAT and CDR2 FQNNGV. With 2 bases clipped from V and 1 base from J, the junction kept 9 bases outside the gene matches. This CDR3 is 17 amino acids long. Points on this clone: Its target is not known.

Every PCR reaction included synthetic inline CDR3 controls for all V-J pairings. The table came from immunoSEQ multiplex PCR; TCRdb's copy has only in-frame clones and leaves some out. The sample shows under 40,000 clones, about 89% of them seen only once. Whole-study results and caveats: TRBV and TRBJ usage showed no common pattern when PML developed.

Sequencing was performed on PBMCs. The chain combines TRBV11-2 with TRBJ2-5, with 8 bases matching TRBD2. The sequence came from a human donor with multiple sclerosis. This CDR3 reads CASSLRPASGLQETQYF. CDR3 nucleotide sequence: TGTGCCAGCAGCTTAAGGCCGGCTAGCGGGCTCCAAGAGACCCAGTACTTC.